These T cell receptor beta chains were read from a single sample in a study of vaccination effects on CD4 cells after COVID-19. These receptors have no identified antigens. Sequencing was performed with immunoSEQ multiplex PCR; in TCRdb, only in-frame clones are kept and a portion is missing. Among 25,000 to 35,000 clones listed, about 80% were seen once. Sequenced material: CD4+ T cells from PBMCs cultured with SARS-CoV-2 spike peptides, taken before COVID-19 vaccination. These receptors all come from a human donor who received a COVID-19 vaccine. Each CDR3 is given with its conserved first and last residue. Fields, in order: J gene, D gene, V gene, CDR3 protein. A D gene is named only where the DNA matches it firmly.

j_gene: TRBJ1-3
d_gene: -
v_gene: TRBV19
CDR3aa: CASTPGSIYTGNTIYF

j_gene: TRBJ2-1
d_gene: -
v_gene: TRBV20-1
CDR3aa: CSGKGGDEQFF

j_gene: TRBJ2-7
d_gene: -
v_gene: TRBV11-2
CDR3aa: CASSLSWSSGGSPYEQYF

j_gene: TRBJ2-4
d_gene: TRBD2
v_gene: TRBV5-1
CDR3aa: CASSSGTSADIQYF

j_gene: TRBJ2-3
d_gene: TRBD2
v_gene: TRBV5-1
CDR3aa: CASSSLGGRGTDTQYF

j_gene: TRBJ2-2
d_gene: -
v_gene: TRBV6-4
CDR3aa: CASSKSRGTNTGELFF

j_gene: TRBJ1-6
d_gene: -
v_gene: TRBV30
CDR3aa: CAWSQRIHGNNSPLHF

j_gene: TRBJ1-5
d_gene: -
v_gene: TRBV19
CDR3aa: CASSTTWGPGNQPQHF

j_gene: TRBJ2-5
d_gene: -
v_gene: TRBV29-1
CDR3aa: CSVERNLQETQYF

j_gene: TRBJ2-2
d_gene: -
v_gene: TRBV7-3
CDR3aa: CASSRDPNRNANTGELFF

j_gene: TRBJ1-3
d_gene: TRBD1
v_gene: TRBV18
CDR3aa: CASSPTGVGNTIYF

j_gene: TRBJ2-2
d_gene: -
v_gene: TRBV6-4
CDR3aa: CASSNRAGTGELFF

j_gene: TRBJ2-3
d_gene: -
v_gene: TRBV9
CDR3aa: CASSVEAGRTDTQYF

j_gene: TRBJ1-5
d_gene: TRBD1
v_gene: TRBV12-5
CDR3aa: CASGLSGGGQPQHF

j_gene: TRBJ1-5
d_gene: TRBD1
v_gene: TRBV28
CDR3aa: CASSPWDRGQSNQPQHF

j_gene: TRBJ2-7
d_gene: TRBD2
v_gene: TRBV7-8
CDR3aa: CASRSLAGANYEQYF

j_gene: TRBJ2-1
d_gene: TRBD2
v_gene: TRBV18
CDR3aa: CASSPPGLAAYNEQFF

j_gene: TRBJ1-6
d_gene: -
v_gene: TRBV19
CDR3aa: CASSYRDSPLHF

j_gene: TRBJ2-1
d_gene: TRBD1
v_gene: TRBV5-1
CDR3aa: CASSAPETGPNEQFF

j_gene: TRBJ2-6
d_gene: TRBD2
v_gene: TRBV6-2/TRBV6-3
CDR3aa: CASSYSRRGSSGANVLTF

j_gene: TRBJ1-5
d_gene: -
v_gene: TRBV30
CDR3aa: CAWSVWGGTGNQPQHF

j_gene: TRBJ2-7
d_gene: TRBD1
v_gene: TRBV11-2
CDR3aa: CASSLDRGRLFYEQYF

j_gene: TRBJ1-5
d_gene: -
v_gene: TRBV12-3/TRBV12-4
CDR3aa: CASSLGGRQPQHF

j_gene: TRBJ1-1
d_gene: -
v_gene: TRBV28
CDR3aa: CASSLLGTEAFF

j_gene: TRBJ2-7
d_gene: -
v_gene: TRBV20-1
CDR3aa: CSANQGVEQYF

j_gene: TRBJ1-5
d_gene: TRBD1
v_gene: TRBV7-2
CDR3aa: CASSLAGGSRHQPQHF

j_gene: TRBJ2-6
d_gene: -
v_gene: TRBV4-1
CDR3aa: CASSQLLSPSGANVLTF

j_gene: TRBJ1-1
d_gene: -
v_gene: TRBV5-1
CDR3aa: CASSLGGRPLNTEAFF

j_gene: TRBJ2-1
d_gene: -
v_gene: TRBV12-3/TRBV12-4
CDR3aa: CASSFKSHNEQFF

j_gene: TRBJ1-6
d_gene: -
v_gene: TRBV7-2
CDR3aa: CASSSTLGSPLHF

j_gene: TRBJ2-3
d_gene: -
v_gene: TRBV19
CDR3aa: CASRANGGADTQYF

j_gene: TRBJ2-1
d_gene: -
v_gene: TRBV20-1
CDR3aa: CSARDHEQFF

j_gene: TRBJ1-5
d_gene: -
v_gene: TRBV6-4
CDR3aa: CASRPHDEPQHF

j_gene: TRBJ2-1
d_gene: -
v_gene: TRBV10-3
CDR3aa: CAISDSSGDNEQFF